A single sample gave rise to the 8 T cell receptor beta chains below, sequenced in a study of blood T cell repertoires in COVID-19 (dated by TCRdb to 2020 to 2022). Library method: the immunoSEQ multiplex PCR assay. TCRdb limited this immuneACCESS table to in-frame rearrangements with V and J called. A share of clones is missing; checked studies link under half to unresolved V genes, and the rest is unexplained. Recorded for this sample are 300,000 to 400,000 clones; roughly 87% of them occurred a single time. About 0.93% of the sample is in the top ten clones. Sequencing was performed on PBMCs or T cells enriched from blood (not recorded which). The receptors stem from a woman aged 25 to 45 who had recovered from COVID-19.

The V and J genes are TRBV5-8 and TRBJ1-5; TRBD1 might be the D (5 bases). Deletions cut 1 base from V and 0 bases from J, with 11 bases between. CDR3 length: 16 amino acids. Germline CDR1 SGHTS, CDR2 YDEGEE. Here the CDR3 reads CASSLWGQYSNQPQHF. The CDR3 region has the DNA TGTGCCAGCAGCTTGTGGGGCCAGTATAGCAATCAGCCCCAGCATTTT.

This chain joins TRBV28 and TRBJ2-2, with 12 bases lining up with TRBD2. The trim removed 3 bases at V and 5 bases at J, leaving 7 bases unmatched. This CDR3 comprises 17 residues. CDR1 is MDHEN and CDR2 is SYDVKM in the germline V gene. This CDR3 reads CASSFFLAGGQTGELFF. CDR3 in DNA: TGTGCCAGCAGTTTTTTTCTAGCGGGGGGGCAGACCGGGGAGCTGTTTTTT.

This CDR3 reads CASSEQGHYGYTF. CDR3 DNA: TGTGCCAGTAGTGAACAGGGCCACTATGGCTACACCTTC. V gene TRBV19 combines with J gene TRBJ1-2; TRBD1 might be the D (6 bases). Germline V gene lookup returns CDR1 LNHDA and CDR2 SQIVND (reference sequence). The length of the CDR3 is 13 residues. Deletions cut 5 bases from V and 3 bases from J, with 10 bases between.

V and J are TRBV10-1 and TRBJ2-2; 9 bases align to TRBD2. The CDR3 extends over 19 amino acids. CDR1 and CDR2 from the germline V gene are WNHNN and SYGVQD (reference sequence). With 6 bases clipped from V and 5 bases from J, the junction kept 19 bases outside the gene matches. CDR3 DNA sequence: TGCGCCAGCAGCCCTCGTGGTGGCGGGGGGGCAGGAGGTACCGGGGAGCTGTTTTTT. This translates into CASSPRGGGGAGGTGELFF.

The rearrangement links TRBV11-2 to TRBJ1-3; no reliable D call. Trimming removed 6 bases at V and 2 bases at J, with 14 bases between. This CDR3 has 15 amino acids. Germline V gene sequence: CDR1 SGHAT, CDR2 FQNNGV. CDR3 nucleotides: TGTGCCAGCAGTCCGCGGGCATTGCCTGGAAACACCATATATTTT. Translated, it gives CASSPRALPGNTIYF. Complete variable domain (other parts from reference TRBV11-2 and TRBJ1-3): EAGVAQSPRYKIIEKRQSVAFWCNPISGHATLYWYQQILGQGPKLLIQFQNNGVVDDSQLPKDRFSAERLKGVDSTLKIQPAKLEDSAVYLCASSPRALPGNTIYFGEGSWLTVV.

V gene TRBV18 combines with J gene TRBJ2-3, with D possibly being TRBD1 (6 bases). Germline V gives CDR1 KGHSH, CDR2 LQKENI. V shed 0 bases and J shed 6 bases, with 19 bases lying between them. The CDR3 loop spans 17 amino acids. CDR3 loop: CASSPPPWTVYSDTQYF. CDR3 coding DNA: TGTGCCAGCTCACCACCGCCCTGGACAGTCTACTCCGATACGCAGTATTTT.

V and J are TRBV4-2 and TRBJ1-1; a possible D gene is TRBD1 (5 bases). The CDR3 length is 15 residues. Germline CDR1 and CDR2: LGHNA and YNFKEQ. Trimming pared 2 bases from V and 5 bases from J, leaving 15 bases between. The CDR3 sequence: CASSQSIQGGTEAFF. CDR3 nucleotide sequence: TGTGCCAGCAGCCAATCGATCCAGGGAGGGACTGAAGCTTTCTTT.

The chain links TRBV30 to TRBJ1-5; D might be TRBD1 (5 bases). CDR3 length: 15 amino acids. CDR1 and CDR2 from the germline V gene are GTSNPN and SVGIG (reference sequence). The V end was cut by 0 bases, the J end by 3 bases, with 12 bases between. CDR3 amino acids: CAWSVGGTDNQPQHF. The CDR3 bases are TGTGCCTGGAGTGTCGGGGGGACTGACAATCAGCCCCAGCATTTT.